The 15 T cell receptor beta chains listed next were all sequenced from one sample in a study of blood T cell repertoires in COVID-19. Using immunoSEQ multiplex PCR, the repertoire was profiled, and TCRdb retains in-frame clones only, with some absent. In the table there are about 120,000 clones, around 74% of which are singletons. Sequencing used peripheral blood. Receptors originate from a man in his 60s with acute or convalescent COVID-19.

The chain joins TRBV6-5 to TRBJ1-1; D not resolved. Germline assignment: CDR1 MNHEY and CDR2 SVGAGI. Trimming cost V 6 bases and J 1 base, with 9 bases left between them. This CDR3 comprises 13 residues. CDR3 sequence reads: CASRITENTEAFF. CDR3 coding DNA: TGTGCCAGCAGAATCACAGAGAACACTGAAGCTTTCTTT.

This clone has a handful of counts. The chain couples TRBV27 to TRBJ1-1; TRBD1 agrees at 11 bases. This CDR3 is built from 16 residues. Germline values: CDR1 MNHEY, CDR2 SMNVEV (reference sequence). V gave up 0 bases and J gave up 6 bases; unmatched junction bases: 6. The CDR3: CASSLSQGQGAPEAFF. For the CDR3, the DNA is TGTGCCAGCAGTTTATCGCAAGGACAGGGGGCTCCTGAAGCTTTCTTT.

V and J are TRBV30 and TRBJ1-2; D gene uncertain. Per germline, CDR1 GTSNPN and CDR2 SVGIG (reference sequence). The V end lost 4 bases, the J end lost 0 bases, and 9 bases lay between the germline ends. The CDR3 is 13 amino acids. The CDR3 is CAWNRGANYGYTF. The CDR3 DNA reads TGTGCCTGGAATCGGGGAGCTAACTATGGCTACACCTTC.

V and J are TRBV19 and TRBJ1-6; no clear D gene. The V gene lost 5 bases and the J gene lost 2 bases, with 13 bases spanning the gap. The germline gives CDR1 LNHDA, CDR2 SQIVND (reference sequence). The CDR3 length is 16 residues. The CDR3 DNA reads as TGTGCCAGTAGTCCAATCCTTCAGGCCTATAATTCACCCCTCCACTTT. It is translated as CASSPILQAYNSPLHF.

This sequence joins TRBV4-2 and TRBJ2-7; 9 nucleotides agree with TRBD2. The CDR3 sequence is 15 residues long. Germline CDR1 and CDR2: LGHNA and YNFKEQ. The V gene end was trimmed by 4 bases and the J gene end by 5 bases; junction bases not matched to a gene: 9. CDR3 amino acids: CASSLGTASGDEQYF. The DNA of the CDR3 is TGTGCCAGCAGCCTAGGGACGGCTAGCGGGGACGAGCAGTACTTC.

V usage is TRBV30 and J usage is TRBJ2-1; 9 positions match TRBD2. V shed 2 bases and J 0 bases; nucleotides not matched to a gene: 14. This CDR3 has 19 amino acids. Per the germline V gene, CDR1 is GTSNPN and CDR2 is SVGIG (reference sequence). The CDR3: CAWSQKMGAGGVSYNEQFF. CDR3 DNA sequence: TGTGCCTGGAGTCAAAAAATGGGAGCGGGGGGTGTCTCCTACAATGAGCAGTTCTTC.

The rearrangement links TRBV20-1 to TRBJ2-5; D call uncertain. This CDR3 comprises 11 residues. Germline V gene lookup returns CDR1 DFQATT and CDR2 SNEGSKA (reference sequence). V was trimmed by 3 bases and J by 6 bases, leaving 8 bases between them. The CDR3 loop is CSARNLKTQYF. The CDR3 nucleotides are TGCAGTGCTAGGAACTTAAAGACCCAGTACTTC.

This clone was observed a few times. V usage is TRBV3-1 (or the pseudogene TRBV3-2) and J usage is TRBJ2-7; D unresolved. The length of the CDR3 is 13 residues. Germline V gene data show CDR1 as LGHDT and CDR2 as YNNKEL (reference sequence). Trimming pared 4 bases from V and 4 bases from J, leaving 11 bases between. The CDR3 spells CASSRRDWYEQYF. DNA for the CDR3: TGTGCCAGCAGCCGCCGTGACTGGTACGAGCAGTACTTC.

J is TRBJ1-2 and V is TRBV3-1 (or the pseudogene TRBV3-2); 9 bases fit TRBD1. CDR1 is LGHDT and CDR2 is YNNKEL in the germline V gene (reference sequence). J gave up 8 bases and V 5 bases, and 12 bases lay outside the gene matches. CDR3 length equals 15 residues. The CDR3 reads CASSERTGGVLGYTF. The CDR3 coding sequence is TGTGCCAGCAGCGAACGTACAGGGGGCGTCTTAGGCTACACCTTC.

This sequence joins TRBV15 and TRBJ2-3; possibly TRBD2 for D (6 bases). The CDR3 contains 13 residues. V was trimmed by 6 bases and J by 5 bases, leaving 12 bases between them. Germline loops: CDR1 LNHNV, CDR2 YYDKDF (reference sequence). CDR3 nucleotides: TGTGCCACCAGGCCACCAGCGGGAGATACGCAGTATTTT. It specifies CATRPPAGDTQYF. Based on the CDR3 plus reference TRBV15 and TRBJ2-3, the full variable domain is DAMVIQNPRYQVTQFGKPVTLSCSQTLNHNVMYWYQQKSSQAPKLLFHYYDKDFNNEADTPDNFQSRRPNTSFCFLDIRSPGLGDTAMYLCATRPPAGDTQYFGPGTRLTVL.

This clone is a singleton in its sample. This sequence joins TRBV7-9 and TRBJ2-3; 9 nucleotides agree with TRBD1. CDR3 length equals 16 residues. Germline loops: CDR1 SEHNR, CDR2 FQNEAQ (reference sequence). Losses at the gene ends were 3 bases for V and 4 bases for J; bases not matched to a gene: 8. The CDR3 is CASSFSGQGTPDTQYF. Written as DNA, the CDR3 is TGTGCCAGCAGCTTTTCCGGACAGGGGACCCCAGATACGCAGTATTTT.

The CDR3 loop reads CASSLFRGGTGFF. Written as DNA, the CDR3 is TGTGCCAGCAGCCTTTTTCGTGGGGGGACTGGTTTCTTT. The genes are TRBV27 and TRBJ1-1; D perhaps matches TRBD1 (5 bases). Per germline, CDR1 MNHEY and CDR2 SMNVEV (reference sequence). The length of the CDR3 is 13 residues. V lost 6 bases, J lost 13 bases, and 21 bases lay in between.

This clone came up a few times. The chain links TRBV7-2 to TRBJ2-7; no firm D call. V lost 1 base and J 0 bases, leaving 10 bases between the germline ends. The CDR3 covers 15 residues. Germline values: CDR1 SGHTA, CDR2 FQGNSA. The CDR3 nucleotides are TGTGCCAGCAGCTTAGGTAGTATCGTCTCCTACGAGCAGTACTTC. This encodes CASSLGSIVSYEQYF.

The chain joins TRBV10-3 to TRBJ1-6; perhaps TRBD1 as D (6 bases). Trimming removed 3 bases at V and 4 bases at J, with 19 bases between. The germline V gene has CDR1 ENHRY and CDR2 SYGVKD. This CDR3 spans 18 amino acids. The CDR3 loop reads CAISDELQGTKYNSPLHF. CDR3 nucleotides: TGTGCCATCAGTGACGAATTACAGGGTACGAAATATAATTCACCCCTCCACTTT.

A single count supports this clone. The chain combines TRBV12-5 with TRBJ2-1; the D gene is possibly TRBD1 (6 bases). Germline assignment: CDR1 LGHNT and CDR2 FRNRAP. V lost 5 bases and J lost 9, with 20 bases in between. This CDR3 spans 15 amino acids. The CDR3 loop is CASGTGTIFASEQFF. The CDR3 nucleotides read TGTGCTAGTGGTACCGGGACAATATTTGCTAGTGAGCAGTTCTTC. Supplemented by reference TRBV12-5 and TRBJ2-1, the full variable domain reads DARVTQTPRHKVTEMGQEVTMRCQPILGHNTVFWYRQTMMQGLELLAYFRNRAPLDDSGMPKDRFSAEMPDATLATLKIQPSEPRDSAVYFCASGTGTIFASEQFFGPGTRLTVL.